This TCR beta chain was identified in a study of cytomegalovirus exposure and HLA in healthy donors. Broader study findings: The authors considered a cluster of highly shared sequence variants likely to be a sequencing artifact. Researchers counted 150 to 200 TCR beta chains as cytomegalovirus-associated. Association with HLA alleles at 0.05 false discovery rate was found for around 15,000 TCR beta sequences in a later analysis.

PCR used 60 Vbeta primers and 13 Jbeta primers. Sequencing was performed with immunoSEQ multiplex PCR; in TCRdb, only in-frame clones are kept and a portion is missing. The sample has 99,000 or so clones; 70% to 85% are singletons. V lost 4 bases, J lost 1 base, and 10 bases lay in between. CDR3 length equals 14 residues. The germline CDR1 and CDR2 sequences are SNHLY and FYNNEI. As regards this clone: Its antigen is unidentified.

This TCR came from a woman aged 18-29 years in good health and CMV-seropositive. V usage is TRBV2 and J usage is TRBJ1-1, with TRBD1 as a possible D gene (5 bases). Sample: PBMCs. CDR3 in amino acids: CASSAGQRNTEAFF. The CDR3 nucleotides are TGTGCCAGCAGTGCAGGACAAAGGAACACTGAAGCTTTCTTT. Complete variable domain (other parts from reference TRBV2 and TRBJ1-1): EPEVTQTPSHQVTQMGQEVILRCVPISNHLYFYWYRQILGQKVEFLVSFYNNEISEKSEIFDDQFSVERPDGSNFTLKIRSTKLEDSAMYFCASSAGQRNTEAFFGQGTRLTVV.